The entry that follows covers one TCR beta chain sequence. This record belongs to a study of blood T cell repertoires in COVID-19. Libraries were prepared by immunoSEQ multiplex PCR; TCRdb keeps only in-frame clonotypes and omits some of them. The table lists 200,000 to 250,000 clones, 86% of them singletons. The TCR sequence derives from a woman in her forties or fifties in a cohort exposed to, infected with or recovered from COVID-19 (not recorded which). Sequencing was performed on PBMCs or T cells enriched from blood (not recorded which).

In nucleotides, the CDR3 is TGTGCCAGTAGCAGGGGTTGGAACACAGATACGCAGTATTTT. The encoded protein is CASSRGWNTDTQYF. This chain joins TRBV19 and TRBJ2-3; possibly TRBD1 for D (6 bases). V was pared by 6 bases and J by 2 bases, with 12 bases between. This CDR3 is 14 amino acids long. Germline CDR1 and CDR2: LNHDA and SQIVND (reference sequence).